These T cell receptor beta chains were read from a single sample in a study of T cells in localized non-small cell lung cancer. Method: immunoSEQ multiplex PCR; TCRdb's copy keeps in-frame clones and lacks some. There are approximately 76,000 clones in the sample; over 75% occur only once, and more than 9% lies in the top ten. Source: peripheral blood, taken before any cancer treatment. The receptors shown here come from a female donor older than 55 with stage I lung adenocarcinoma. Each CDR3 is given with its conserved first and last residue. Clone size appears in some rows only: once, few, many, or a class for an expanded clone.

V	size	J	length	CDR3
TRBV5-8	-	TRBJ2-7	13	CASSLLHTYEQYF
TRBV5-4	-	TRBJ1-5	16	CASSSGQGGLNQPQHF
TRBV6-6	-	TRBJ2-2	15	CATEAVGAGTGELFF
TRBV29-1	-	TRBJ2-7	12	CSVRQGGYEQYF
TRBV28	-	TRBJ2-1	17	CASSPPGPSGSFNEQFF
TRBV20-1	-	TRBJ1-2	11	CSASEGVGYTF
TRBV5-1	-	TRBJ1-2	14	CASSNRLNPYGYTF
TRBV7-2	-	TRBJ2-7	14	CASSLSLQDYEQYF
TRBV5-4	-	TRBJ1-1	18	CASSKLGTGGRMNTEAFF
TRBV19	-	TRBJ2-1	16	CASNQAGLAGQNEQFF
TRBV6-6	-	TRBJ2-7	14	CASSDGAASYEQYF
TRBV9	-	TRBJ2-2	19	CASSVGRGRSGANTGELFF
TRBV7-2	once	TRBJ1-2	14	CASSLAWDSTGYTF
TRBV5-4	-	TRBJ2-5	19	CASSLSQGLAGWGEETQYF
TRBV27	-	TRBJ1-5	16	CASRRGGVYSNQPQHF